Included here is one TCR beta chain sequence, with context. As yet, its antigen is unknown. Donation came from healthy HIV-negative adults that had no recent acute infections or vaccinations. This specimen belongs to a study of shared clonotypes between healthy human individuals. Study-level results: Sample collection involved blood only; tissue repertoires are likely different. An anticipated effect of sequencing depth on clonotype sharing among donors was recognized.

Deep-level running was used for the assay. TCRdb's table, derived via immunoSEQ multiplex PCR, lists solely in-frame clones and lacks some. The table lists fewer than 1.6 million clones, approximately 98.5% of them singletons, with about 0.34% in the top ten. Per germline, CDR1 WSHSY and CDR2 SAAADI. V gave up 7 bases and J gave up 1 base, with 12 bases separating them. The CDR3 extends over 14 amino acids. Sequences were obtained from naive CD4+ T cells sorted from blood. Specified subset: CD45RA+ positively selected. This sequence was found in a man younger than 45 in good health. The chain joins TRBV10-2 to TRBJ2-3; D possibly corresponds to TRBD2 (5 bases). This CDR3 reads CASKKADRTDTQYF. CDR3 DNA sequence: TGCGCCAGCAAGAAAGCGGACCGCACAGATACGCAGTATTTT.